This T cell receptor (beta chain) was documented in a study of sequential checkpoint blockade in melanoma. Germline V lookup: CDR1 SGHRS, CDR2 YFSETQ. V was pared by 3 bases and J by 1 base, with 13 bases between. The CDR3 totals 15 residues. Assay: immunoSEQ multiplex PCR; the TCRdb copy retains only in-frame clones and omits some. Of around 30,000 clones in the sample, approximately 86% were seen once. Described treatment: randomized to nivolumab then ipilimumab (arm A) or the reverse (arm B). The TCR sequence derives from a human donor with melanoma. The V gene is TRBV5-1, the J gene TRBJ1-1; no reliable D call. The specimen comprised CD8+ T cells sorted from blood (inferred from file names), sampled from a patient given nivolumab and ipilimumab in sequence. The CDR3: CASSYTGSTNTEAFF. The CDR3 nucleotides are TGCGCCAGCAGCTATACGGGGAGCACGAACACTGAAGCTTTCTTT.